Below, 21 T cell receptor beta chains from the same sample are listed, as sequenced in a study of blood T cell repertoires in COVID-19. The table came from immunoSEQ multiplex PCR; TCRdb's copy has only in-frame clones and leaves some out. The table shows about 210,000 clones, with roughly 82% occurring only once. The sequencing sample was made of PBMCs or T cells enriched from blood (not recorded which). These TCRs come from a man aged 40-49 years with acute COVID-19.

The chain links TRBV24-1 to TRBJ2-6; D ambiguous. V was cut by 9 bases and J by 1 base, with 6 bases left in between. Germline assignment: CDR1 KGHDR and CDR2 SFDVKD. This CDR3 spans 13 amino acids. DNA for the CDR3: TGTGCCACCGCGAAGTCTGGGGCCAACGTCCTGACTTTC. It yields the protein CATAKSGANVLTF.

This chain links TRBV11-2 with TRBJ1-6; 8 nucleotides line up with TRBD1. The V segment lost 5 bases and the J segment 9 bases; nucleotides outside the gene matches: 3. CDR1 is SGHAT and CDR2 is FQNNGV in the germline V gene. The CDR3 runs to 13 residues. This CDR3 is CASSPDRGSPLHF. The CDR3 DNA is TGTGCCAGCAGCCCAGACAGGGGTTCACCCCTCCACTTT.

Written as DNA, the CDR3 is TGCGCCAGCAGCCAACTAAGGGGGGGAGCAGAGACCCAGTACTTC. Amino acids: CASSQLRGGAETQYF. The rearrangement joins TRBV4-1 to TRBJ2-5; tentatively, D is TRBD2 (7 bases). The germline V gene encodes CDR1 MGHRA and CDR2 YSYEKL. Trimming cost V 2 bases and J 4 bases, with 14 bases left between them. The CDR3 runs 15 residues.

V usage is TRBV28 and J usage is TRBJ2-5; 11 nucleotides line up with TRBD2. The CDR3 is made up of 15 amino acids. V shed 2 bases, J shed 9 bases, and the junction held 8 bases outside the gene matches. Per germline, CDR1 MDHEN and CDR2 SYDVKM. The chain's CDR3 is CASSLRLAGGKAQYF. CDR3 sequence (DNA): TGTGCCAGCAGTTTAAGGCTAGCGGGAGGAAAGGCCCAGTACTTC.

CDR3 sequence: CASSPDNSYEQYF. In DNA form, the CDR3 reads TGCGCCAGCAGTCCCGACAATTCCTACGAGCAGTACTTC. The rearrangement uses TRBV10-2 and TRBJ2-7, with D unclear. Trimming stripped 5 bases from V and 1 base from J, with 9 bases between. The CDR3 is made up of 13 amino acids. Germline-derived CDR1 and CDR2 are WSHSY and SAAADI.

This clone appeared a few times. The chain has TRBV3-1 (or the pseudogene TRBV3-2) and TRBJ1-4; TRBD1 might be the D (6 bases). Between the trimmed V and J ends, which lost 0 bases and 10 bases, there was a span of 15 bases. The CDR3 covers 15 residues. Looked up from germline, CDR1 is LGHDT and CDR2 is YNNKEL (reference sequence). The CDR3 loop is CASSQDPRGSGKLFF. The CDR3 DNA follows: TGTGCCAGCAGCCAAGATCCCAGGGGATCTGGAAAACTGTTTTTT.

This clone showed up just once. This chain uses TRBV19 with TRBJ1-5, with D hard to call. The CDR3 spans 16 residues. CDR1 and CDR2 (germline): LNHDA, SQIVND (reference sequence). V lost 6 bases and J lost 0, with 15 bases in between. The CDR3 coding sequence is TGTGCCAGTAGAAACAGTGCCGAATATAGCAATCAGCCCCAGCATTTT. Amino acid sequence: CASRNSAEYSNQPQHF.

The table lists this clone with a count of one. The V call is TRBV12-3 or TRBV12-4, the J call TRBJ2-1; TRBD2 agrees at 10 bases. This CDR3 contains 12 residues. Trimming at V came to 6 bases and at J to 7 bases, leaving 0 bases not matched to a gene. CDR3 loop: CASRGLANEQFF. The CDR3 region has the DNA TGTGCCAGCAGGGGACTAGCGAATGAGCAGTTCTTC.

The chain uses TRBV7-9 and TRBJ1-2; D unresolved. V lost 3 bases and J 8 bases, leaving 19 bases between the germline ends. This CDR3 is built from 15 residues. CDR1 SEHNR and CDR2 FQNEAQ come from the germline V gene (reference sequence). Here the CDR3 DNA reads TGTGCCAGCAGCTTCGGGGATCTGAGGGTCGGCGGCTACACCTTC. Translating gives CASSFGDLRVGGYTF. Full variable domain (missing parts from reference TRBV7-9 and TRBJ1-2): DTGVSQNPRHKITKRGQNVTFRCDPISEHNRLYWYRQTLGQGPEFLTYFQNEAQLEKSRLLSDRFSAERPKGSFSTLEIQRTEQGDSAMYLCASSFGDLRVGGYTFGSGTRLTVV.

The chain carries TRBV6-4 and TRBJ1-2, with a tentative D call TRBD1 (6 bases). CDR1 is MRHNA and CDR2 is SNTAGT in the germline V gene. Trimming stripped 1 base from V and 4 bases from J, with 13 bases between. The CDR3 totals 15 residues. CDR3 in amino acids: CASSDFIGQPYGYTF. CDR3 bases: TGTGCCAGCAGTGACTTCATTGGACAGCCCTATGGCTACACCTTC.

The V and J genes are TRBV5-1 and TRBJ1-1; D may be TRBD1 (6 bases). CDR3 length: 14 residues. Germline loops: CDR1 SGHRS, CDR2 YFSETQ. V gave up 2 bases and J gave up 0 bases, with 8 bases separating them. CDR3 in amino acids: CASSFGQLNTEAFF. CDR3 nucleotide sequence: TGCGCCAGCAGCTTCGGACAGCTGAACACTGAAGCTTTCTTT. Full variable domain (remainder filled in from reference TRBV5-1 and TRBJ1-1): KAGVTQTPRYLIKTRGQQVTLSCSPISGHRSVSWYQQTPGQGLQFLFEYFSETQRNKGNFPGRFSGRQFSNSRSEMNVSTLELGDSALYLCASSFGQLNTEAFFGQGTRLTVV.

The chain joins TRBV25-1 to TRBJ1-1; no clear D gene. Germline loops: CDR1 MGHDK, CDR2 SYGVNS. The CDR3 loop spans 13 amino acids. Between the trimmed V and J ends, which lost 7 bases and 4 bases, there was a span of 13 bases. The CDR3 DNA is TGTGCCAGCACGATATCGGGTTTCACTGAAGCTTTCTTT. Encoded protein: CASTISGFTEAFF.

The chain recombines TRBV25-1 with TRBJ1-6, with 9 bases lining up with TRBD1. The CDR3 loop spans 17 amino acids. With 4 bases clipped from V and 7 bases from J, the junction kept 11 bases outside the gene matches. Germline lookup yields CDR1 MGHDK and CDR2 SYGVNS. The CDR3 DNA sequence: TGTGCCAGCAGTGGGGAACGGACAGGGGTGGACAATTCACCCCTCCACTTT. Encoded protein: CASSGERTGVDNSPLHF.

This chain connects TRBV9 to TRBJ2-7; 8 bases agree with TRBD2. Germline-derived CDR1 and CDR2 are SGDLS and YYNGEE. V was clipped by 3 bases and J by 2 bases; unmatched bases: 4. CDR3 length equals 14 residues. The DNA of the CDR3 is TGTGCCAGCAGCGCCGGGACTAGGCCCTACGAGCAGTACTTC. As protein: CASSAGTRPYEQYF.

In this sample, this clone turned up a few times. The chain recombines TRBV4-1 with TRBJ2-1, with D possibly being TRBD2 (5 bases). Germline V gene lookup returns CDR1 MGHRA and CDR2 YSYEKL. The CDR3 is 15 amino acids. V lost 0 bases and J lost 6, with 12 bases in between. The CDR3 nucleotides are TGCGCCAGCAGCCAAGAGGTCCCTAGCCGCAATGAGCAGTTCTTC. Translating it yields CASSQEVPSRNEQFF.

V and J are TRBV24-1 and TRBJ1-2; D is uncertain. Trimming took off 3 bases at V and 3 bases at J, with 10 bases between the two ends. Germline values: CDR1 KGHDR, CDR2 SFDVKD. The CDR3 length is 14 residues. The CDR3, as DNA: TGTGCCACCAGTGATCCACGGACTGACTATGGCTACACCTTC. Its translation: CATSDPRTDYGYTF.

This rearrangement joins TRBV27 to TRBJ2-6; perhaps TRBD2 as D (6 bases). CDR1 and CDR2 (germline): MNHEY, SMNVEV (reference sequence). CDR3 length: 15 residues. V was pared by 7 bases and J by 4 bases, with 14 bases between. CDR3 sequence: CASTILGGGANVLTF. As DNA, the CDR3 is TGTGCCAGCACCATTCTCGGAGGGGGGGCCAACGTCCTGACTTTC.

This chain joins TRBV12-3 or TRBV12-4 and TRBJ1-1; tentatively, D is TRBD1 (5 bases). This CDR3 is 13 amino acids long. Trimming took 6 bases from V and 6 from J, leaving 14 bases between them. The CDR3 reads CASSPSGKAEAFF. The DNA for the CDR3 is TGTGCCAGCAGCCCATCAGGGAAGGCTGAAGCTTTCTTT.

The chain couples TRBV11-1 to TRBJ1-2; weak D call: TRBD1 (6 bases). Trimming shortened V by 0 bases and J by 8 bases, and 10 bases separated the two germline ends. Germline CDR1 and CDR2: SGHAT and FQDESV (reference sequence). This CDR3 is 13 amino acids long. This chain's CDR3 is CASSLAQGLGYTF. The CDR3 nucleotides read TGTGCCAGCAGCTTAGCCCAGGGGCTCGGCTACACCTTC.

The rearrangement uses TRBV6-1 and TRBJ2-5; D not certain. Trimming took 2 bases from V and 6 from J, leaving 7 bases between them. From germline, CDR1 is MNHNS and CDR2 SASEGT. CDR3 length: 12 amino acids. In DNA form, the CDR3 reads TGTGCCAGCAGTGAAATTCCCAAGACCCAGTACTTC. Encoded protein: CASSEIPKTQYF.

A word on this clone: One junction end does not reproduce the germline sequence, and a read error may be involved. This rearrangement joins TRBV7-7 to TRBJ2-1, with TRBD2 identical over 11 bases. Germline CDR1 SSHAT, CDR2 FNYEAQ (reference sequence). This CDR3 comprises 15 residues. CDR3 bases: TGTGCTAGCAGCCCAACTAGCGGGAGATGGTATGAGCAGTTCTTC. Its translation is CASSPTSGRWYEQFF.